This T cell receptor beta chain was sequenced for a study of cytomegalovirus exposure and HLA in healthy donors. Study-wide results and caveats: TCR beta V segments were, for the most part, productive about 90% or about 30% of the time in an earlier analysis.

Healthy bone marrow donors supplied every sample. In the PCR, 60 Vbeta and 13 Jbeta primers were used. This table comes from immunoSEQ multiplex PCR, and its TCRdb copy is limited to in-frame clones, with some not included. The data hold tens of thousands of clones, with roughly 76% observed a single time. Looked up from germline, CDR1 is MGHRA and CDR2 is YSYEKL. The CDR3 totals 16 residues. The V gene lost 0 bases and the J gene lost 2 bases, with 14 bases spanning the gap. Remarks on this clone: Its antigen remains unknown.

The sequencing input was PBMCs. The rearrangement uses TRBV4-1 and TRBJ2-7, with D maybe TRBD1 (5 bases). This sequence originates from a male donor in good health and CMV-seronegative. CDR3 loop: CASSQDQGSRAYEQYF. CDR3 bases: TGCGCCAGCAGCCAAGATCAGGGTAGCCGGGCCTACGAGCAGTACTTC.